Reported below is one T cell receptor beta chain. The sample belongs to a study of blood T cell repertoires in COVID-19. Study as a whole: There were acute and convalescent COVID-19 samples, and they came from the United States, Italy and Spain.

Data came from immunoSEQ multiplex PCR; TCRdb stores just in-frame clones and leaves some out. In the table there are 350,000 to 450,000 clones, approximately 86% of which are singletons. This clonotype was obtained from a human donor in a cohort sampled during active COVID-19. Sequenced sample: peripheral blood.

The CDR3 sequence is CASSRRGRQGAYNSPLHF. In DNA form, the CDR3 reads TGTGCCAGCAGTAGGCGAGGACGACAGGGGGCCTATAATTCACCCCTCCACTTT. The chain recombines TRBV6-2 or TRBV6-3 with TRBJ1-6; 9 bases line up with TRBD1. The CDR3 extends over 18 amino acids. CDR1 MNHEY and CDR2 SVGEGT come from the germline V gene. Trimming took 5 bases from V and 2 from J; bases not matched to a gene: 10.